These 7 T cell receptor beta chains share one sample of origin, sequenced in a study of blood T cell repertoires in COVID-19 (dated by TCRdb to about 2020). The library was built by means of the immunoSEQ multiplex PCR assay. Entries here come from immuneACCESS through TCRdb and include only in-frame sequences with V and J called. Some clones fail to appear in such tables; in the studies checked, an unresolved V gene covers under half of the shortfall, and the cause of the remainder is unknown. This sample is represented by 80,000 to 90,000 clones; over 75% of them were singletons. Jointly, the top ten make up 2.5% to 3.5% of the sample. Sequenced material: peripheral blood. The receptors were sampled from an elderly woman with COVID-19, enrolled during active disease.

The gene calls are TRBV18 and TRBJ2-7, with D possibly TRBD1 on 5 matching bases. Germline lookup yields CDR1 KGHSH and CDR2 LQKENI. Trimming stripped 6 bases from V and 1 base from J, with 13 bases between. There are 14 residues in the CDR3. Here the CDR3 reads CASSPSGPSYEQYF. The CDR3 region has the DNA TGTGCCAGCTCCCCCTCAGGGCCGTCCTACGAGCAGTACTTC.

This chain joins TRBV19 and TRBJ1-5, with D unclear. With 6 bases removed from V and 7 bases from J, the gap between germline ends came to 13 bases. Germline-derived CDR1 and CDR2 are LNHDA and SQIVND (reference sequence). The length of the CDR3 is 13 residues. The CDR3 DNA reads TGTGCCAGTAGACGGCAGGTTGCCCAGCCCCAGCATTTT. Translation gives CASRRQVAQPQHF. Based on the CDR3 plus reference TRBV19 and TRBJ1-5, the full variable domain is DGGITQSPKYLFRKEGQNVTLSCEQNLNHDAMYWYRQDPGQGLRLIYYSQIVNDFQKGDIAEGYSVSREKKESFPLTVTSAQKNPTAFYLCASRRQVAQPQHFGDGTRLSIL.

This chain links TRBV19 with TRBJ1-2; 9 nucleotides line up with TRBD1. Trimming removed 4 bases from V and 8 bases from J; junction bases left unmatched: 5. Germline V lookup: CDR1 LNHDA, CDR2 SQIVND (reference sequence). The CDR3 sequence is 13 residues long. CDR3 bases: TGTGCCAGTAGTACATGGGACAGGGAGGGCTACACCTTC. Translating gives CASSTWDREGYTF.

CDR3 DNA sequence: TGTGCCAGCAGTGGGGGACAGGGTTACAATGAGCAGTTCTTC. This sequence encodes CASSGGQGYNEQFF. The chain recombines TRBV2 with TRBJ2-1, with 9 bases aligning to TRBD1. With 4 bases clipped from V and 4 bases from J, the junction kept 2 bases outside the gene matches. Germline V gene lookup returns CDR1 SNHLY and CDR2 FYNNEI. The CDR3 spans 14 residues.

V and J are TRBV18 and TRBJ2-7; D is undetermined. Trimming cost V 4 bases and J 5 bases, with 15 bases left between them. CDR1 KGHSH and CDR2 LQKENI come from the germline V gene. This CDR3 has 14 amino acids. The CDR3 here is CASSRQTLGDEQYF. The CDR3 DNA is TGTGCCAGCTCACGCCAGACACTGGGTGACGAGCAGTACTTC.

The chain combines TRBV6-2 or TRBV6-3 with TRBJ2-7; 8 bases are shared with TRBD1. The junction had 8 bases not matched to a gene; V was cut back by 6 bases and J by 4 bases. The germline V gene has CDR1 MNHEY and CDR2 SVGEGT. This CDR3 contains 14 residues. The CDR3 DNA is TGTGCCAGCAGCTCCGGACAGGGTTGGTACGAGCAGTACTTC. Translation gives CASSSGQGWYEQYF.

CDR3 sequence (DNA): TGTGCCAGTAGGAAATACACAGGGCACACTGAAGCTTTCTTT. Translating it yields CASRKYTGHTEAFF. The rearrangement links TRBV6-6 to TRBJ1-1; D is possibly TRBD1 (6 bases). Trimming took 9 bases from V and 3 from J, leaving 17 bases between them. Germline V gene lookup returns CDR1 MNHNY and CDR2 SVGAGI (reference sequence). The CDR3 runs to 14 residues.